This T cell receptor beta chain was recorded in a study of cytomegalovirus exposure and HLA in healthy donors. PCR used 60 Vbeta primers and 13 Jbeta primers. Profiling relied on immunoSEQ multiplex PCR, and the TCRdb table lists in-frame clones only, not all of them. The sample has tens of thousands of clones, around four fifths seen once; the top ten hold more than 7.5%. Germline CDR1 and CDR2: SEHNR and FQNEAQ (reference sequence). The CDR3 spans 14 residues. With 5 bases clipped from V and 4 bases from J, the junction kept 5 bases outside the gene matches. This clone was seen only once. The antigen remains undetermined. General study points: As a later analysis showed, a missense DCLRE1C variant was linked to trimming of TCR beta V- and J-genes. Per a prior analysis, the majority of TCR beta V segments were productive roughly 87% or roughly 30% of the time. Sequencing depth roughly uniform across donors was assumed in presence/absence analyses.

This chain connects TRBV7-9 to TRBJ2-7; TRBD2 matches 10 bases. The sequence was collected from a middle-aged man in good health and CMV-seronegative. The material sequenced was PBMCs. CDR3 coding DNA: TGTGCCAGCAGCACCCTAGCGGGAGAGTACGAGCAGTACTTC. As protein: CASSTLAGEYEQYF.